This T cell receptor beta chain was identified during a study of vaccination effects on CD4 cells after COVID-19. With roughly nine days of culture completed, CD4+ T cells were isolated. All study participants received two doses of BNT162b2 or mRNA-1273 vaccine. Fresh IL-2-containing medium replaced half the medium on days 3 and 7. With respect to this clone: The antigen remains undetermined.

Germline values: CDR1 MNHEY, CDR2 SVGAGI. This CDR3 comprises 13 residues. The V and J ends lost 5 bases and 2 bases respectively, with 9 bases between them. Profiling relied on immunoSEQ multiplex PCR, and the TCRdb table lists in-frame clones only, not all of them. The top ten clones hold just under 15% of a sample with 30,000 or so clones, 74% of them seen once. The sequenced sample was CD4+ T cells from PBMCs cultured without peptide, obtained after COVID-19 vaccination. The chain recombines TRBV6-5 with TRBJ1-1; D is unresolved. This clonotype was obtained from a human donor who received a COVID-19 vaccine. CDR3 nucleotides: TGTGCCAGCAGTCGCCTTCTCAACACTGAAGCTTTCTTT. Amino acids: CASSRLLNTEAFF.